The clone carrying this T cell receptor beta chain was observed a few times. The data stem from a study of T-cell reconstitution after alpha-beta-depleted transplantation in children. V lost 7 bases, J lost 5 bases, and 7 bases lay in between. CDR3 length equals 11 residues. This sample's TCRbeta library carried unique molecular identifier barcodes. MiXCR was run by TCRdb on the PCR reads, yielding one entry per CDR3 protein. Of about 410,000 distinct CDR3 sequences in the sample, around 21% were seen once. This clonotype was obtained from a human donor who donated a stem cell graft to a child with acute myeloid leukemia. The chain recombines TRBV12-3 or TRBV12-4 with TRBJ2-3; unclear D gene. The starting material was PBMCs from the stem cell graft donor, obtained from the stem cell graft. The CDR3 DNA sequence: TGTGCCAGCAAAATTAGAGATACGCAGTATTTT. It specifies CASKIRDTQYF.